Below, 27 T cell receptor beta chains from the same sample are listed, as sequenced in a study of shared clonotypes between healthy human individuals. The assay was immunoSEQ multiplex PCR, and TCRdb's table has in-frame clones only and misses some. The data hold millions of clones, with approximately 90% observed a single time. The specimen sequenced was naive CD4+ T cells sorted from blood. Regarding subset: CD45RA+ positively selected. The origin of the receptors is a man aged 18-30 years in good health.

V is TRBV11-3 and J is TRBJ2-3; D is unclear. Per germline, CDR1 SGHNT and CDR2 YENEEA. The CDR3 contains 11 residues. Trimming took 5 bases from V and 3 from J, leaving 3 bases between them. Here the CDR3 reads CASSETDTQYF. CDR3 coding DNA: TGTGCCAGCAGCGAGACAGATACGCAGTATTTT.

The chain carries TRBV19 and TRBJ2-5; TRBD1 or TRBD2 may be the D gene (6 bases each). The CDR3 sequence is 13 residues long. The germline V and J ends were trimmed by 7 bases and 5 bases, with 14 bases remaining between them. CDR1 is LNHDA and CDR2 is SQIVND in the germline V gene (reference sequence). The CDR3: CASNYRAGETQYF. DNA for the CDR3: TGTGCCAGTAACTACAGGGCGGGGGAGACCCAGTACTTC.

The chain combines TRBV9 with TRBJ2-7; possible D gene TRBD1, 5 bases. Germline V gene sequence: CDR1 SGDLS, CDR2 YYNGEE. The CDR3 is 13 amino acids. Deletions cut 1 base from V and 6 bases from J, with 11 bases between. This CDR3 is CASSVTGELEQYF. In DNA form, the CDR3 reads TGTGCCAGCAGCGTAACAGGAGAACTCGAGCAGTACTTC.

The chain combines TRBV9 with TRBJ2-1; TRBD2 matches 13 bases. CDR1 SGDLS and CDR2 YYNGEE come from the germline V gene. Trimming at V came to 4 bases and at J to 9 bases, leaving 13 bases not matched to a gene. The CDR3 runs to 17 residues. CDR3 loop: CASSPRGLAGVVGEQFF. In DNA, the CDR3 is TGTGCCAGCAGCCCTCGCGGACTAGCGGGAGTGGTCGGTGAGCAGTTCTTC.

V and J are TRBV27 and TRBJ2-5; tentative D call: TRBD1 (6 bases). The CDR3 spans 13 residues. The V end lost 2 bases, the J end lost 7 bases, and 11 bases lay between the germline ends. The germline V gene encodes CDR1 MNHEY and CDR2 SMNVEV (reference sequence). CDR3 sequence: CASSLRQVGTQYF. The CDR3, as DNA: TGTGCCAGCAGTTTACGACAGGTTGGGACCCAGTACTTC.

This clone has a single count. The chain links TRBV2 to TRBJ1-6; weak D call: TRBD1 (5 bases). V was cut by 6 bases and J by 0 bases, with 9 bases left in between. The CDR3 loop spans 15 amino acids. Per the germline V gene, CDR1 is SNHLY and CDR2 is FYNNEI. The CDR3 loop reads CASREGSSYNSPLHF. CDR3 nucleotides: TGTGCCAGCAGGGAGGGGAGCTCCTATAATTCACCCCTCCACTTT. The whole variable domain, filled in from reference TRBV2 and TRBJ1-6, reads EPEVTQTPSHQVTQMGQEVILRCVPISNHLYFYWYRQILGQKVEFLVSFYNNEISEKSEIFDDQFSVERPDGSNFTLKIRSTKLEDSAMYFCASREGSSYNSPLHFGNGTRLTVT.

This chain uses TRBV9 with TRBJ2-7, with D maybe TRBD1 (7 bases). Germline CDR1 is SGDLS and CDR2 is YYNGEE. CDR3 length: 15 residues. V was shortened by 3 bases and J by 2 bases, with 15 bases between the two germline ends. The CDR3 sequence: CASSEQTGRTYEQYF. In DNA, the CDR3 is TGTGCCAGCAGCGAGCAGACAGGGAGGACCTACGAGCAGTACTTC.

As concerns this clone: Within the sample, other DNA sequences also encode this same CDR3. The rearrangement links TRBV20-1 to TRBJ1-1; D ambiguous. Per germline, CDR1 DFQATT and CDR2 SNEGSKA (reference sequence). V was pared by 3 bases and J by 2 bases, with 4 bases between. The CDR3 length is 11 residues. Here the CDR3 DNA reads TGCAGTGCTAGTAGCAACACTGAAGCTTTCTTT. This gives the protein CSASSNTEAFF.

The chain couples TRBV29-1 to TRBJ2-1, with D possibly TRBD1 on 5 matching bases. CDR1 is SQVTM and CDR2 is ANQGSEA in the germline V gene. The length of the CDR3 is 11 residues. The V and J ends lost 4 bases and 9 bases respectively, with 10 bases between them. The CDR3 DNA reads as TGCAGCGTTGGGACACCTATTGAGCAGTTCTTC. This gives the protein CSVGTPIEQFF.

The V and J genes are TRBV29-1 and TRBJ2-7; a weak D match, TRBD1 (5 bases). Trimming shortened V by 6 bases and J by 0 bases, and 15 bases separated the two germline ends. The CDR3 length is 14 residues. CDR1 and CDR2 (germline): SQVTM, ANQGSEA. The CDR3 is CSVATGSSSYEQYF. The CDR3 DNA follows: TGCAGCGTCGCTACAGGTTCATCCTCCTACGAGCAGTACTTC.

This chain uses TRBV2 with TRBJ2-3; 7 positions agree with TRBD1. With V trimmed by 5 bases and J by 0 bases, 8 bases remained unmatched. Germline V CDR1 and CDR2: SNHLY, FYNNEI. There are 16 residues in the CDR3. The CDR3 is CASSSQGSLSTDTQYF. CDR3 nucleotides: TGTGCCAGCAGTTCACAGGGGTCGCTAAGCACAGATACGCAGTATTTT.

Written as DNA, the CDR3 is TGCGCCAGCAGCCTGGGACTAGCGGGACAAGAGACCCAGTACTTC. It yields the protein CASSLGLAGQETQYF. This rearrangement joins TRBV4-1 to TRBJ2-5; 13 nucleotides match TRBD2. Germline CDR1 reads MGHRA; CDR2 reads YSYEKL. The CDR3 spans 15 residues. Trimming at V came to 4 bases and at J to 2 bases, leaving 1 base not matched to a gene.

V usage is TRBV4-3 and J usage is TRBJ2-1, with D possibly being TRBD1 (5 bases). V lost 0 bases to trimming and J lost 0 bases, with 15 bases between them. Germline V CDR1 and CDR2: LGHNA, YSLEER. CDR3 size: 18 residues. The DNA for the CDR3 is TGCGCCAGCAGCCAAGATCAGGGCGGTTCGAGCTCCTACAATGAGCAGTTCTTC. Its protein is CASSQDQGGSSSYNEQFF.

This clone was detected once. The CDR3, as DNA: TGTGCCATCAGGCGTGAGCAGTACTTC. Residues: CAIRREQYF. V gene TRBV10-3 combines with J gene TRBJ2-5, with D hard to call. Per the germline V gene, CDR1 is ENHRY and CDR2 is SYGVKD. Trimming shortened V by 6 bases and J by 11 bases, and 7 bases separated the two germline ends. CDR3 length: 9 amino acids.

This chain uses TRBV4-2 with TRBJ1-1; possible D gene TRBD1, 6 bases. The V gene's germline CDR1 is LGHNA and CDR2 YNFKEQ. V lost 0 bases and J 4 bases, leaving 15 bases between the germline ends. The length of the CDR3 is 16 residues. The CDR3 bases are TGTGCCAGCAGCCAAGATCCTGGGGGCGTTGGCACTGAAGCTTTCTTT. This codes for CASSQDPGGVGTEAFF.

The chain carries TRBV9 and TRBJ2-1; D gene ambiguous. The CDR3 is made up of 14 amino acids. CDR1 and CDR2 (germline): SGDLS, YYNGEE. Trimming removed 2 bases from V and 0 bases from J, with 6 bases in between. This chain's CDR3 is CASSVSRSYNEQFF. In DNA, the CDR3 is TGTGCCAGCAGCGTCTCGCGCTCCTACAATGAGCAGTTCTTC. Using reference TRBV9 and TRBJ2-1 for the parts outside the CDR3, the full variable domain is DSGVTQTPKHLITATGQRVTLRCSPRSGDLSVYWYQQSLDQGLQFLIQYYNGEERAKGNILERFSAQQFPDLHSELNLSSLELGDSALYFCASSVSRSYNEQFFGPGTRLTVL.

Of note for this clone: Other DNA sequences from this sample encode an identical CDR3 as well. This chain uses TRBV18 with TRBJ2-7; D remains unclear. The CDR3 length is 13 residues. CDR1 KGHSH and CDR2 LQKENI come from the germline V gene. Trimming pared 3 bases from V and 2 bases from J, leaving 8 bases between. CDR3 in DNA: TGTGCCAGCTCACCTACCGCAACCTACGAGCAGTACTTC. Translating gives CASSPTATYEQYF. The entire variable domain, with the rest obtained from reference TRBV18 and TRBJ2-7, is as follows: NAGVMQNPRHLVRRRGQEARLRCSPMKGHSHVYWYRQLPEEGLKFMVYLQKENIIDESGMPKERFSAEFPKEGPSILRIQQVVRGDSAAYFCASSPTATYEQYFGPGTRLTVT.

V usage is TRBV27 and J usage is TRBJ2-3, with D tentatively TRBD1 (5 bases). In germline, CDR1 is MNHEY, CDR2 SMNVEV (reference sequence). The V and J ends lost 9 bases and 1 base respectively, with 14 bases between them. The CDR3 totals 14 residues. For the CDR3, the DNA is TGTGCCAGTACCTGGGGCAGTCGCACAGATACGCAGTATTTT. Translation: CASTWGSRTDTQYF.

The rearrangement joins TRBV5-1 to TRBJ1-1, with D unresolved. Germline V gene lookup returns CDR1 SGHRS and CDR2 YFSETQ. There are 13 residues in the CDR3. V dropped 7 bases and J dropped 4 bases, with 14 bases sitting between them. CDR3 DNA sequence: TGCGCCAGCTCCGATCCCTTTACCACTGAAGCTTTCTTT. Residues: CASSDPFTTEAFF. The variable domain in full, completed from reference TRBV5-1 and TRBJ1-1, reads KAGVTQTPRYLIKTRGQQVTLSCSPISGHRSVSWYQQTPGQGLQFLFEYFSETQRNKGNFPGRFSGRQFSNSRSEMNVSTLELGDSALYLCASSDPFTTEAFFGQGTRLTVV.

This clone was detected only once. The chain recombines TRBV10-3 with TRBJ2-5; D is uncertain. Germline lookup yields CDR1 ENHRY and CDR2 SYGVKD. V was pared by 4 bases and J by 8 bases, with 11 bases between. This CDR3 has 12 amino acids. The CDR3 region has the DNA TGTGCCATCAGTGGTTATACAGCTACCCAGTACTTC. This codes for CAISGYTATQYF.

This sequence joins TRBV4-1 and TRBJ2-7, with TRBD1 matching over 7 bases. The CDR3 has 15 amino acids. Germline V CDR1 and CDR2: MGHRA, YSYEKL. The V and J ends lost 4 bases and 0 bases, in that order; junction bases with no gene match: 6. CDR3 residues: CASSPPDRPSYEQYF. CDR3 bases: TGCGCCAGCAGCCCTCCGGACAGGCCCTCCTACGAGCAGTACTTC.

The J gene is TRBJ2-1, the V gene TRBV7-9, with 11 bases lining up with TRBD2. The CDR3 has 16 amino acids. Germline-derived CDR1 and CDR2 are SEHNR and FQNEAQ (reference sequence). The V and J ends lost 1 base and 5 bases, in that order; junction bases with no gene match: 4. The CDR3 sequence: CASSLGLAGRNNEQFF. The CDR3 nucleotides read TGTGCCAGCAGCTTAGGACTAGCGGGGCGTAACAATGAGCAGTTCTTC.

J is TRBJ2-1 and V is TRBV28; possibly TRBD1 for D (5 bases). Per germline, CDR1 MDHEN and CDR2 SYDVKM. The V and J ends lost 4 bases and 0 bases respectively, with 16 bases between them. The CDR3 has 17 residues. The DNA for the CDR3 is TGTGCCAGCAGTTCCTGGACATTTGCGAGCTCCTACAATGAGCAGTTCTTC. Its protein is CASSSWTFASSYNEQFF.

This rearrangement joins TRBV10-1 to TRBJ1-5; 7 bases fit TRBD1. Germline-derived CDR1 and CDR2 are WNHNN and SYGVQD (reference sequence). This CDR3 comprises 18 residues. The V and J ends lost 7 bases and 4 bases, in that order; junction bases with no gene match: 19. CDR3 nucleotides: TGCGCCAGCATTCGATACCGGGACAGAGGGTGGAGGAATCAGCCCCAGCATTTT. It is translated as CASIRYRDRGWRNQPQHF.

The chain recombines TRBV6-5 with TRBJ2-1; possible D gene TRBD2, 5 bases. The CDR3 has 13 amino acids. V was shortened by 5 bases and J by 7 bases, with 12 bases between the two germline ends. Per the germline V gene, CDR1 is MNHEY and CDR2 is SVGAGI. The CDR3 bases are TGTGCCAGCAGTAGTTTCCGGGGAAATGAGCAGTTCTTC. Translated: CASSSFRGNEQFF.

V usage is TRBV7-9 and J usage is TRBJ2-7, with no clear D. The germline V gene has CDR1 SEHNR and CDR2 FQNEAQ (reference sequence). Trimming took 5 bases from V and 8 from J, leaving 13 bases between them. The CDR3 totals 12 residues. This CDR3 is CASSPLDFQQYF. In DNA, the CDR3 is TGTGCCAGCAGCCCACTTGACTTTCAGCAGTACTTC.

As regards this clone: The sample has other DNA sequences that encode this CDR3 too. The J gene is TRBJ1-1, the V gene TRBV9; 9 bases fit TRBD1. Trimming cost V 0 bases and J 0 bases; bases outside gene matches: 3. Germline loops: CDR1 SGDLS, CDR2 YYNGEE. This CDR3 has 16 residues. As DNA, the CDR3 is TGTGCCAGCAGCGTAGGCGGACAGGGGTTGAACACTGAAGCTTTCTTT. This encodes CASSVGGQGLNTEAFF.